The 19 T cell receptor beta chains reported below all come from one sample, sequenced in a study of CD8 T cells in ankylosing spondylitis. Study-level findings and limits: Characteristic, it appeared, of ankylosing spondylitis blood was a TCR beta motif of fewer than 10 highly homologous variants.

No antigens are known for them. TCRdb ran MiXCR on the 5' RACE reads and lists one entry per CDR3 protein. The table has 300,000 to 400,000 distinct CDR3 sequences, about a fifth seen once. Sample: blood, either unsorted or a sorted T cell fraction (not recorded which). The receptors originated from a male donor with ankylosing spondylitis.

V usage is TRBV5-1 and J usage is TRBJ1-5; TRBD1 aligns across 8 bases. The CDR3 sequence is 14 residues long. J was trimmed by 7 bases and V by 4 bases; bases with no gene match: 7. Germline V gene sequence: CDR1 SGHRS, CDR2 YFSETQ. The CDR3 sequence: CASSPGGFGQPQHF. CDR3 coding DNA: TGCGCCAGCAGCCCAGGGGGCTTTGGACAGCCCCAGCATTTT.

The CDR3 loop reads CASSPWLAGGTGELFF. The CDR3 DNA follows: TGTGCCAGCAGCCCCTGGCTAGCGGGGGGGACCGGGGAGCTGTTTTTT. The V and J genes are TRBV3-1 and TRBJ2-2; TRBD2 aligns across 12 bases. Germline-derived CDR1 and CDR2 are LGHDT and YNNKEL (reference sequence). The CDR3 runs 16 residues. V shed 4 bases, J shed 5 bases, and the junction held 5 bases outside the gene matches.

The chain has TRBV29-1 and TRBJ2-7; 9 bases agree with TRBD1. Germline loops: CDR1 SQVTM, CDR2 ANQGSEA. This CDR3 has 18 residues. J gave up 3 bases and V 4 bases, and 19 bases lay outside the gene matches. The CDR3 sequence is CSVVGGGTGRSSIYEQYF. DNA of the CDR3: TGCAGCGTTGTGGGTGGTGGGACAGGGAGATCCTCCATCTACGAGCAGTACTTC.

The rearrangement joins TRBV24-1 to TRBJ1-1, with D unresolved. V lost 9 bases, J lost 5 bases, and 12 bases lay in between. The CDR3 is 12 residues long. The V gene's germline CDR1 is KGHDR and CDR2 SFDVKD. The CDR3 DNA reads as TGTGCCACCCGCTCCCCGGGGACTGAAGCTTTCTTT. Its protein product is CATRSPGTEAFF.

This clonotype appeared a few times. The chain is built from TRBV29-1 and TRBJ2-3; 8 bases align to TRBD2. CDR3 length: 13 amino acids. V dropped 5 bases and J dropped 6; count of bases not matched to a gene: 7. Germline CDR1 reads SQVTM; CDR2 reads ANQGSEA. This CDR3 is CSVTSGAGDTQYF. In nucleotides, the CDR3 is TGCAGCGTTACTAGCGGAGCGGGTGATACGCAGTATTTT.

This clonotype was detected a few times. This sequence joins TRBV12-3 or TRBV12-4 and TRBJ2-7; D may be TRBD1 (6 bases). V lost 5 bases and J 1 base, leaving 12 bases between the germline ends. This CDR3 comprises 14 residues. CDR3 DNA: TGTGCCAGCAGTAGACAGGTAACTTCCTACGAGCAGTACTTC. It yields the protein CASSRQVTSYEQYF.

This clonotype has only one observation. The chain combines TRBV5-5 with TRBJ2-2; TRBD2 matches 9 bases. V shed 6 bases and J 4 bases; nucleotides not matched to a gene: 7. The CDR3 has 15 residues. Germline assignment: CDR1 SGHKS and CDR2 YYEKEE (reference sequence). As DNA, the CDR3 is TGTGCCAGCATTTTAGCGGGAGCAGGCACCGGGGAGCTGTTTTTT. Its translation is CASILAGAGTGELFF.

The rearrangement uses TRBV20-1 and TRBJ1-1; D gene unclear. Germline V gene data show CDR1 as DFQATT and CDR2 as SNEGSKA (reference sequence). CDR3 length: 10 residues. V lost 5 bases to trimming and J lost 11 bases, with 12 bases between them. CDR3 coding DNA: TGCAGTGCTTTAAGCGCTCATGCTTTCTTT. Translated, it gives CSALSAHAFF.

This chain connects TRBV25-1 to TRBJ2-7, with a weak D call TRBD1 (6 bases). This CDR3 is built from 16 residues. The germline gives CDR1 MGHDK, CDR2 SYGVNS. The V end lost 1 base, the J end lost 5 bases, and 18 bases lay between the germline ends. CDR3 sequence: CASSEFGGQPSHEQYF. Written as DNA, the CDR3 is TGTGCCAGCAGTGAATTTGGAGGACAGCCGAGCCACGAGCAGTACTTC.

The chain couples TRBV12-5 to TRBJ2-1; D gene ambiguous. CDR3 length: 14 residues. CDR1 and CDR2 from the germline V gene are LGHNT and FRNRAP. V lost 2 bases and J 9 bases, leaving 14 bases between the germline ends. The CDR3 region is CASGLKRDEAEQFF. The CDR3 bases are TGTGCTAGTGGTTTGAAGCGAGATGAAGCTGAGCAGTTCTTC.

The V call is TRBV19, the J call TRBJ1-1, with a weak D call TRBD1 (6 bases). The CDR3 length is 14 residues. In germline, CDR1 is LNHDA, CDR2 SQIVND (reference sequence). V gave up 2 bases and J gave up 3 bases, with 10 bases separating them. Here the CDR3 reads CASSINRADTEAFF. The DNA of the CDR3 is TGTGCCAGTAGTATAAACAGGGCGGACACTGAAGCTTTCTTT.

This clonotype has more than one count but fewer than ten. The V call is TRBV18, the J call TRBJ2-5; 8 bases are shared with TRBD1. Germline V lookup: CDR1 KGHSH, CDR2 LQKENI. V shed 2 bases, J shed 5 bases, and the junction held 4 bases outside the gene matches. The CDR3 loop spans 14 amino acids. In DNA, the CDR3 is TGTGCCAGCTCACCATTGGACAGGGCGGAGACCCAGTACTTC. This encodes CASSPLDRAETQYF.

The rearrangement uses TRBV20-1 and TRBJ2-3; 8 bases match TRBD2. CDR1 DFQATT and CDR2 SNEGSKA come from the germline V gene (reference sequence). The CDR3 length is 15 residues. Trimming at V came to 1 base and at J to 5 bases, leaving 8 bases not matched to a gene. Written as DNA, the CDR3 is TGCAGTGCTAGAGCTAGCGGGCCACTGATAGATACGCAGTATTTT. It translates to CSARASGPLIDTQYF.

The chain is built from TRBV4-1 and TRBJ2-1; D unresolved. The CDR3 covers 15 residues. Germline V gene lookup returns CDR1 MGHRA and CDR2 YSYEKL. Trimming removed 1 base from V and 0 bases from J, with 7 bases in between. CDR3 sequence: CASSQGTDSYNEQFF. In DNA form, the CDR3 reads TGCGCCAGCAGCCAAGGGACCGACTCCTACAATGAGCAGTTCTTC.

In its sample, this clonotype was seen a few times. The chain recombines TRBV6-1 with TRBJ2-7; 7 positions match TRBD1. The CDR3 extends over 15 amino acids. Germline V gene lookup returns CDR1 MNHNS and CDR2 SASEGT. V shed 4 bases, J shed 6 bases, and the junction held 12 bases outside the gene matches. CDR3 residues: CASSVRGYRGSEQYF. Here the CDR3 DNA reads TGTGCCAGCAGTGTTAGAGGGTACAGGGGCAGCGAGCAGTACTTC.

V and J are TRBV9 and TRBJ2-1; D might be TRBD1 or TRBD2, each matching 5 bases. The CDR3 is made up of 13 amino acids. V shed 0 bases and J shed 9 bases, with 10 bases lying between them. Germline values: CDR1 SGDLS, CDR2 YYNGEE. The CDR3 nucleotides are TGTGCCAGCAGCGTAGGGGACCCGGGTGAGCAGTTCTTC. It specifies CASSVGDPGEQFF.

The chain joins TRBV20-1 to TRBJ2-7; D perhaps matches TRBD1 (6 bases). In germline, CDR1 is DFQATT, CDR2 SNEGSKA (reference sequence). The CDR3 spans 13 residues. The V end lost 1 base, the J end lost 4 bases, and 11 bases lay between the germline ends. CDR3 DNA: TGCAGTGCTAGAGTCCAGGGGCGTTACGAGCAGTACTTC. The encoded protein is CSARVQGRYEQYF.

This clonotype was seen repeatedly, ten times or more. The CDR3, as DNA: TGTGCCAGCAGCTTAGGCGCGAACACTGAAGCTTTCTTT. It is translated as CASSLGANTEAFF. The chain joins TRBV7-2 to TRBJ1-1; no reliable D call. Germline assignment: CDR1 SGHTA and CDR2 FQGNSA. With 1 base removed from V and 1 base from J, the gap between germline ends came to 4 bases. The CDR3 has 13 residues.

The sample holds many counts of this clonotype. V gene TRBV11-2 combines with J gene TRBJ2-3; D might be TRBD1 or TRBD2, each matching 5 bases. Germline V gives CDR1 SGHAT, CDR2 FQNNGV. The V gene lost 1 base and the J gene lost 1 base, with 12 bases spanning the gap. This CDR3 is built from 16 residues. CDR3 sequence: CASSLGPGPRTDTQYF. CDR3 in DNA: TGTGCCAGCAGCTTAGGGCCGGGGCCTCGCACAGATACGCAGTATTTT.